This T cell receptor (beta chain) was identified in a study of cytomegalovirus exposure and HLA in healthy donors. This clone occurred a few times. Germline assignment: CDR1 LGHNA and CDR2 YNFKEQ. The germline V and J ends were trimmed by 1 base and 2 bases, with 11 bases remaining between them. The CDR3 is 15 amino acids. Amplification used 60 Vbeta primers and 13 Jbeta primers. Some clones are missing from TCRdb's copy, which holds only in-frame ones; the method was immunoSEQ multiplex PCR. Among about 92,000 clones, more than 65% were seen once, and the ten largest hold about 1.2%. This chain connects TRBV4-2 to TRBJ1-2; D remains unclear. The receptor was derived from a girl aged 2 to 10 in good health and CMV-seropositive. The sample comprised PBMCs. The CDR3 protein is CASSQAGSPNYGYTF. The CDR3 nucleotides are TGTGCCAGCAGCCAAGCGGGGTCGCCCAACTATGGCTACACCTTC.